The 20 T cell receptor beta chains reported below all come from one sample, sequenced in a study of blood T cell repertoires in COVID-19. Method: immunoSEQ multiplex PCR; TCRdb's copy keeps in-frame clones and lacks some. The sample lists about 100,000 clones; 80% were seen once. The specimen sequenced was peripheral blood. The receptor source for this set is a man between 65 and 80 years old with active or convalescent COVID-19.

This chain links TRBV28 with TRBJ2-6; a weak D match, TRBD1 (6 bases). Germline loops: CDR1 MDHEN, CDR2 SYDVKM. The CDR3 spans 17 residues. The ends were cut back, 2 bases at V and 1 base at J, with 12 bases in the middle. CDR3 sequence: CASSLRLQGSGANVLTF. For the CDR3, the DNA is TGTGCCAGCAGTTTACGTCTACAGGGATCTGGGGCCAACGTCCTGACTTTC.

This chain connects TRBV2 to TRBJ2-1; the D gene is possibly TRBD2 (6 bases). This CDR3 comprises 13 residues. Germline-derived CDR1 and CDR2 are SNHLY and FYNNEI. Trimming pared 7 bases from V and 12 bases from J, leaving 19 bases between. The CDR3 coding sequence is TGTGCCAGCAAAGGGACTCACACTTTAGGGCAGTTCTTC. Its protein product is CASKGTHTLGQFF.

J is TRBJ2-5 and V is TRBV19, with 9 nucleotides matching TRBD1. With 4 bases clipped from V and 4 bases from J, the junction kept 10 bases outside the gene matches. This CDR3 comprises 16 residues. From germline, CDR1 is LNHDA and CDR2 SQIVND (reference sequence). The CDR3 reads CASSKGTGSLGETQYF. The DNA of the CDR3 is TGTGCCAGTAGTAAGGGGACAGGGAGTCTTGGAGAGACCCAGTACTTC.

This clone is medium-sized (0.01 to 0.1%) in the sample. The CDR3 DNA follows: TGTGCCAGCAGCCCGACAGGGGTTGGCGCCGGGGAGCTGTTTTTT. Its translation is CASSPTGVGAGELFF. The V gene is TRBV11-2, the J gene TRBJ2-2; 8 nucleotides align to TRBD1. This CDR3 has 15 amino acids. J gave up 6 bases and V 5 bases, and 8 bases lay outside the gene matches. The germline CDR1 and CDR2 sequences are SGHAT and FQNNGV.

This clone was seen once. This chain links TRBV4-3 with TRBJ1-1; 9 positions match TRBD1. V gave up 1 base and J gave up 6 bases; unmatched junction bases: 15. Germline CDR1 and CDR2: LGHNA and YSLEER. This CDR3 is built from 18 residues. The CDR3 protein is CASSQATGGDGIGPEAFF. DNA of the CDR3: TGCGCCAGCAGCCAAGCCACAGGGGGCGATGGAATTGGCCCTGAAGCTTTCTTT.

The V call is TRBV4-3, the J call TRBJ2-1; TRBD2 agrees at 8 bases. This CDR3 region has 16 residues. J lost 8 bases, V lost 3 bases, and 12 bases had no gene match. The germline V gene encodes CDR1 LGHNA and CDR2 YSLEER. CDR3 DNA sequence: TGCGCCAGCAGCCAGGGCCGGGGGCGGGGGGTGCATGAGCAGTTCTTC. Protein sequence: CASSQGRGRGVHEQFF.

Only a few counts were recorded for this clone. The rearrangement uses TRBV30 and TRBJ2-1, with a weak D call TRBD2 (6 bases). V shed 8 bases and J shed 0 bases, with 14 bases lying between them. The length of the CDR3 is 14 residues. Germline V gene data show CDR1 as GTSNPN and CDR2 as SVGIG (reference sequence). Here the CDR3 DNA reads TGTGCCGGAGGGGCGGGCCGCTCCTACAATGAGCAGTTCTTC. Amino acid sequence: CAGGAGRSYNEQFF.

The V gene is TRBV28, the J gene TRBJ2-1; possible D gene TRBD2, 6 bases. CDR1 is MDHEN and CDR2 is SYDVKM in the germline V gene. CDR3 length: 14 residues. V dropped 6 bases and J dropped 8 bases, with 17 bases sitting between them. DNA of the CDR3: TGTGCCAGCAGCGGGGGTACAGTCGGGGATGAGCAGTTCTTC. Translating it yields CASSGGTVGDEQFF.

This chain joins TRBV24-1 and TRBJ2-1, with TRBD2 matching over 8 bases. The germline V gene encodes CDR1 KGHDR and CDR2 SFDVKD. This CDR3 has 15 residues. The V gene end was trimmed by 5 bases and the J gene end by 1 base; junction bases not matched to a gene: 3. Here the CDR3 DNA reads TGTGCCACCAGTGCTGAGCGGGAGTCCTACAATGAGCAGTTCTTC. Protein product: CATSAERESYNEQFF.

This chain links TRBV7-9 with TRBJ1-2; 8 positions agree with TRBD1. The CDR3 totals 16 residues. The V gene's germline CDR1 is SEHNR and CDR2 FQNEAQ (reference sequence). V shed 5 bases and J 4 bases; nucleotides not matched to a gene: 12. The CDR3 region is CASSPSPGTGGYGYTF. CDR3 nucleotide sequence: TGTGCCAGCAGCCCCTCACCCGGGACAGGAGGCTATGGCTACACCTTC.

The chain uses TRBV7-9 and TRBJ2-1, with 9 bases that match TRBD1. The CDR3 covers 18 residues. Germline CDR1 reads SEHNR; CDR2 reads FQNEAQ (reference sequence). J was trimmed by 4 bases and V by 6 bases; bases with no gene match: 16. This CDR3 is CASSQGQGEVQIYNEQFF. The CDR3 DNA reads TGTGCCAGCAGTCAGGGACAGGGAGAAGTACAGATTTACAATGAGCAGTTCTTC.

The V call is TRBV15, the J call TRBJ2-3, with TRBD1 identical over 7 bases. CDR1 LNHNV and CDR2 YYDKDF come from the germline V gene (reference sequence). The CDR3 runs 15 residues. V dropped 5 bases and J dropped 5; count of bases not matched to a gene: 10. CDR3 region: CATSGKQGILDTQYF. The DNA for the CDR3 is TGTGCCACCAGCGGTAAACAGGGGATTTTAGATACGCAGTATTTT. The full variable domain, completed using reference TRBV15 and TRBJ2-3, is DAMVIQNPRYQVTQFGKPVTLSCSQTLNHNVMYWYQQKSSQAPKLLFHYYDKDFNNEADTPDNFQSRRPNTSFCFLDIRSPGLGDTAMYLCATSGKQGILDTQYFGPGTRLTVL.

This sequence joins TRBV28 and TRBJ2-3; 9 nucleotides agree with TRBD1. The CDR3 contains 16 residues. Germline V gene lookup returns CDR1 MDHEN and CDR2 SYDVKM. V lost 6 bases and J lost 3; bases outside the gene matches: 10. DNA of the CDR3: TGTGCCAGCAGCGAAGCCGGGACAGGGTGGACAGATACGCAGTATTTT. It translates to CASSEAGTGWTDTQYF.

The chain is built from TRBV27 and TRBJ1-1; TRBD1 aligns across 7 bases. The germline gives CDR1 MNHEY, CDR2 SMNVEV (reference sequence). The CDR3 is 16 amino acids. Trimming took 5 bases from V and 3 from J; bases not matched to a gene: 12. CDR3 residues: CASSPRTGVKYTEAFF. The CDR3 region has the DNA TGTGCCAGCAGTCCCCGGACAGGTGTGAAATACACTGAAGCTTTCTTT.

The rearrangement uses TRBV6-2 or TRBV6-3 and TRBJ2-7, with D possibly matching TRBD1 (6 bases). The germline gives CDR1 MNHEY, CDR2 SVGEGT. V was cut by 4 bases and J by 2 bases, with 6 bases left in between. This CDR3 spans 12 amino acids. The CDR3 sequence is CASSWGPYEQYF. CDR3 sequence (DNA): TGTGCCAGCAGTTGGGGGCCCTACGAGCAGTACTTC.

This clone occurred once. The rearrangement links TRBV13 to TRBJ2-7, with 12 positions matching TRBD2. The ends lost 4 bases at V and 2 bases at J; junction bases unmatched: 3. CDR3 size: 15 residues. In germline, CDR1 is PRHDT, CDR2 FYEKMQ (reference sequence). Here the CDR3 DNA reads TGTGCCAGCAGCTCCGGACTAGCGGGAACCTACGAGCAGTACTTC. Its translation is CASSSGLAGTYEQYF.

Only one count was recorded for this clone. The chain carries TRBV6-5 and TRBJ1-6, with D tentatively TRBD1 (6 bases). Germline lookup yields CDR1 MNHEY and CDR2 SVGAGI. The CDR3 sequence is 16 residues long. Trimming pared 3 bases from V and 5 bases from J, leaving 14 bases between. CDR3 DNA: TGTGCCAGCAGTTATGGGCTCCGGGACAATAATTCACCCCTCCACTTT. This translates into CASSYGLRDNNSPLHF.

This clone was recorded at least ten times. The gene calls are TRBV7-9 and TRBJ2-3; weak D call: TRBD1 (6 bases). Trimming stripped 2 bases from V and 3 bases from J, with 12 bases between. CDR1 SEHNR and CDR2 FQNEAQ come from the germline V gene (reference sequence). This CDR3 contains 15 residues. The CDR3 here is CASSLQGQFTDTQYF. The CDR3 DNA follows: TGTGCCAGCAGCTTACAGGGACAATTTACAGATACGCAGTATTTT.

Points on this clone: Other DNA sequences in this specimen translate into the identical CDR3. The CDR3 DNA reads TGTGCCAGCAGCTCCTATTCCAATCAGCCCCAGCATTTT. Translation gives CASSSYSNQPQHF. The chain combines TRBV12-3 or TRBV12-4 with TRBJ1-5; D is uncertain. Deletions cut 6 bases from V and 3 bases from J, with 9 bases between. The CDR3 consists of 13 residues.

The V and J genes are TRBV5-1 and TRBJ1-2; 8 nucleotides agree with TRBD1. The germline gives CDR1 SGHRS, CDR2 YFSETQ. The CDR3 covers 13 residues. The junction had 6 bases not matched to a gene; V was cut back by 3 bases and J by 8 bases. CDR3 nucleotides: TGCGCCAGCAGCTCGGGCGACAGGGGCGGCTACACCTTC. Residues: CASSSGDRGGYTF.